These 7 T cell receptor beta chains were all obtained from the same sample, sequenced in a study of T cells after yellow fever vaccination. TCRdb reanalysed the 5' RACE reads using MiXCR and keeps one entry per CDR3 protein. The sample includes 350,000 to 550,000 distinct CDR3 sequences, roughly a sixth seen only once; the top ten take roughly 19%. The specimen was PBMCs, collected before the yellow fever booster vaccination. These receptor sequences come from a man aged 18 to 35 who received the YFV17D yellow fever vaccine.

The CDR3 nucleotides are TGTGCCAGCAGAGACCGGGACAGGCCAGAGACCCAGTACTTC. This translates into CASRDRDRPETQYF. The chain is built from TRBV7-9 and TRBJ2-5; 8 positions agree with TRBD1. The germline V gene has CDR1 SEHNR and CDR2 FQNEAQ (reference sequence). This CDR3 is built from 14 residues. V shed 6 bases and J 4 bases; nucleotides not matched to a gene: 7.

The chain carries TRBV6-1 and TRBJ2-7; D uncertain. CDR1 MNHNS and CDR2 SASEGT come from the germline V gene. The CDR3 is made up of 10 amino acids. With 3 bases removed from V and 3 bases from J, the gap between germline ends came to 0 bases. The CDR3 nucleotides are TGTGCCAGCAGTGACTACGAGCAGTACTTC. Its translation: CASSDYEQYF.

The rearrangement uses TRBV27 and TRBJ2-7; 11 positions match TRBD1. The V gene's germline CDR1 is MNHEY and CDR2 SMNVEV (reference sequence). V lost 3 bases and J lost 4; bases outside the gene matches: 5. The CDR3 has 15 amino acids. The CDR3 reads CASSFLGQGAYEQYF. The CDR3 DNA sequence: TGTGCCAGCAGTTTCCTCGGACAGGGGGCGTACGAGCAGTACTTC.

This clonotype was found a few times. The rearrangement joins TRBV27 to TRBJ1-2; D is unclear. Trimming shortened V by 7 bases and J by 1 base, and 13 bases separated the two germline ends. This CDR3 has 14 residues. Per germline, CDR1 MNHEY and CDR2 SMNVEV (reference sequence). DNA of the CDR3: TGTGCCAGCATGAGCGGGAACCGTAACTATGGCTACACCTTC. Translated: CASMSGNRNYGYTF.

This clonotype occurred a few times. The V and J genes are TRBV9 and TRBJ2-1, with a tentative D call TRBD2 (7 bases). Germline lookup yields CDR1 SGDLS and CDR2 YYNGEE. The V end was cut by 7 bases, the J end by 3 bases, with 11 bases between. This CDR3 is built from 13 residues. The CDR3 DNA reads TGTGCCAGCGGGGGGGCAGTCTACAATGAGCAGTTCTTC. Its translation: CASGGAVYNEQFF.

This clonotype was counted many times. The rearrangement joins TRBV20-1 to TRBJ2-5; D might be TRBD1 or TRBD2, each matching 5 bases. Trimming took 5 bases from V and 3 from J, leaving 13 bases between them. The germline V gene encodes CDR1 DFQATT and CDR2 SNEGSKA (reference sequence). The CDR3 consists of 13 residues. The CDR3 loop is CSAVGDSKETQYF. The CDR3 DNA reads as TGCAGTGCTGTGGGGGATTCAAAAGAGACCCAGTACTTC.

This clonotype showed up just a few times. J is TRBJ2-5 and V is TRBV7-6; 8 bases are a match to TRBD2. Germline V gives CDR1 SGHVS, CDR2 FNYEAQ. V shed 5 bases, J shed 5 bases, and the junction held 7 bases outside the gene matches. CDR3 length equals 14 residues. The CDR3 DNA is TGTGCCAGCAGCGGACGGACTAGCCTGGAGACCCAGTACTTC. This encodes CASSGRTSLETQYF.